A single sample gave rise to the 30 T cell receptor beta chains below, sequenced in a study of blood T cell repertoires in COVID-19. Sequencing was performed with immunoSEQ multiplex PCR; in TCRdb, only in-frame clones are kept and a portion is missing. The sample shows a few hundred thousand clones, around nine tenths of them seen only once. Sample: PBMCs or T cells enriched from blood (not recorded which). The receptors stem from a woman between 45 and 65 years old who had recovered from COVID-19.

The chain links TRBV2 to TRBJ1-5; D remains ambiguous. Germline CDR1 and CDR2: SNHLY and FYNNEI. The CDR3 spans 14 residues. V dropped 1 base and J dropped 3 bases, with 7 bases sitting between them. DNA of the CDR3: TGTGCCAGCAGTGAAGAGAGCCTCAATCAGCCCCAGCATTTT. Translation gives CASSEESLNQPQHF.

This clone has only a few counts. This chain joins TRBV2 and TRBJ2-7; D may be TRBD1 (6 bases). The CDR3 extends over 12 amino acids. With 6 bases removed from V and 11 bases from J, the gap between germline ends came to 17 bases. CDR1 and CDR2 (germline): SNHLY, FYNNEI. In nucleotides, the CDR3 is TGTGCCAGCAGGCAGCAGGGCAGGGGAGAGTACTTC. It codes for CASRQQGRGEYF.

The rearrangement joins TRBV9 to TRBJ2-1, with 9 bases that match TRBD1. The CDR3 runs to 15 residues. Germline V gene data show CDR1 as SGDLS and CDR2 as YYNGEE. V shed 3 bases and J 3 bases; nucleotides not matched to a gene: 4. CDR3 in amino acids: CASSGTGVGYNEQFF. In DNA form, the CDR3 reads TGTGCCAGCAGCGGGACAGGGGTTGGCTACAATGAGCAGTTCTTC.

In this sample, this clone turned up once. The CDR3 loop reads CASARGTNEKLFF. DNA for the CDR3: TGTGCCAGCGCTCGGGGGACTAATGAAAAACTGTTTTTT. This chain joins TRBV5-6 and TRBJ1-4; the D gene is possibly TRBD1 (5 bases). The CDR3 has 13 residues. CDR1 and CDR2 from the germline V gene are SGHDT and YYEEEE. Trimming left V 7 bases short and J 2 bases short, with 9 bases between.

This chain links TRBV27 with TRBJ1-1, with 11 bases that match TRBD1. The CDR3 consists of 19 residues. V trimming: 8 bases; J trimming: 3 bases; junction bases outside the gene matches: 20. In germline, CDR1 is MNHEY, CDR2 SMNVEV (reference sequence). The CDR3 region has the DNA TGTGCCAGCCGTGGCCTGAACCGGGACAGGGGGAATTGGTACACTGAAGCTTTCTTT. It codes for CASRGLNRDRGNWYTEAFF.

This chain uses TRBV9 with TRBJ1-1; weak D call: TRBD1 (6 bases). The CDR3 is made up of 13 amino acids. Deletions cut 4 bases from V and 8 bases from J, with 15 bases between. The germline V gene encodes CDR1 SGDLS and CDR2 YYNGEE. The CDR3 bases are TGTGCCAGCAGCCTTACCTCAGACAGGGAAGCTTTCTTT. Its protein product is CASSLTSDREAFF.

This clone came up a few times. The CDR3 loop is CASSSDRTPHF. CDR3 DNA: TGTGCCAGCAGTTCGGACAGGACTCCGCACTTT. V gene TRBV6-5 combines with J gene TRBJ1-6; 7 bases map to TRBD1. Germline trimming cut 4 bases from V and 19 bases from J; bases unmatched to any gene: 7. The CDR3 totals 11 residues. The germline CDR1 and CDR2 sequences are MNHEY and SVGAGI.

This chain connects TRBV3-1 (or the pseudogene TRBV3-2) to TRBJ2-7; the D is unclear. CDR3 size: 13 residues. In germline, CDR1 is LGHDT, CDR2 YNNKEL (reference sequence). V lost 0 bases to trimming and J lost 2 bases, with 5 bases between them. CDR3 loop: CASSQDSTYEQYF. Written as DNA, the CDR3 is TGTGCCAGCAGCCAAGATAGTACCTACGAGCAGTACTTC.

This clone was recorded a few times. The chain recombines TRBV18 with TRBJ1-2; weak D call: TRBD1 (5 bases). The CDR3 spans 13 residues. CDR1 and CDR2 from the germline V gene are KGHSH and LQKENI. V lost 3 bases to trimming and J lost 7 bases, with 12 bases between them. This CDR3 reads CASSPREELGYTF. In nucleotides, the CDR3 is TGTGCCAGCTCACCCAGGGAGGAGCTTGGCTACACCTTC.

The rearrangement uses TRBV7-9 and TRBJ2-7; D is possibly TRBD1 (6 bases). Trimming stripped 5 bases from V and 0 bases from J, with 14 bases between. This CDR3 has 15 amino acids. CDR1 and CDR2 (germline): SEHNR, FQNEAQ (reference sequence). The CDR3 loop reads CASSPGPGDSYEQYF. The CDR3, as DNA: TGTGCCAGCAGCCCAGGGCCAGGGGACTCCTACGAGCAGTACTTC.

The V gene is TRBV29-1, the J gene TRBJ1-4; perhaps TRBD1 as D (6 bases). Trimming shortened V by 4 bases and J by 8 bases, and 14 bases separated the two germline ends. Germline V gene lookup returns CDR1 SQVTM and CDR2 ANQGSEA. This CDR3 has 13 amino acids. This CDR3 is CSVGGTRGEKLFF. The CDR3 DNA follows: TGCAGCGTTGGGGGGACAAGGGGAGAAAAACTGTTTTTT. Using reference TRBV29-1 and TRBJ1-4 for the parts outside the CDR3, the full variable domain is SAVISQKPSRDICQRGTSLTIQCQVDSQVTMMFWYRQQPGQSLTLIATANQGSEATYESGFVIDKFPISRPNLTFSTLTVSNMSPEDSSIYLCSVGGTRGEKLFFGSGTQLSVL.

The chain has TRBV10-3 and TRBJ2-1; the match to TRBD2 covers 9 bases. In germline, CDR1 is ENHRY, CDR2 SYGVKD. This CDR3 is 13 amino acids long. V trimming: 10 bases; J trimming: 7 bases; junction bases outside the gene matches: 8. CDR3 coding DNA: TGTGCCAAGGGAGCGGGGGGTCTGAATGAGCAGTTCTTC. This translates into CAKGAGGLNEQFF.

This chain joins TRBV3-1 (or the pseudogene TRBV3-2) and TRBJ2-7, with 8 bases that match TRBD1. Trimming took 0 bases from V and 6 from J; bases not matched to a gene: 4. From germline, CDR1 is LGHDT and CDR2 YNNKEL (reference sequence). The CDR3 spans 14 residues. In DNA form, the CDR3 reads TGTGCCAGCAGCCAAGAAGGACAGGGTGGCGAGCAGTACTTC. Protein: CASSQEGQGGEQYF.

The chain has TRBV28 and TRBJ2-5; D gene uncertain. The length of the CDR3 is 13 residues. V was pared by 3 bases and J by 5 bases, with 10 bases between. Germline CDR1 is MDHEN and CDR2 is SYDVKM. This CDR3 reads CASSLASWETQYF. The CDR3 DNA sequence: TGTGCCAGCAGTTTGGCCAGTTGGGAGACCCAGTACTTC.

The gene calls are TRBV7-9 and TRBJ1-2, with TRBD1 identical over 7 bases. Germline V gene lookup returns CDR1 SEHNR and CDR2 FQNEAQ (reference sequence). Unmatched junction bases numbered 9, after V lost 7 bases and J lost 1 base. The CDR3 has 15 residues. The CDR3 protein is CASTPPQGVNYGYTF. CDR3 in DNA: TGTGCCAGCACCCCCCCCCAGGGGGTTAACTATGGCTACACCTTC.

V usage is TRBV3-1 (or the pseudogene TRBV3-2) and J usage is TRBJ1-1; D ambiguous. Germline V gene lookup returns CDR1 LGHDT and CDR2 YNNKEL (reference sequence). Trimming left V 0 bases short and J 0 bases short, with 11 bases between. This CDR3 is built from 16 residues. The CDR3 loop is CASSQDLLAMNTEAFF. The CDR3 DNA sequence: TGTGCCAGCAGCCAAGATTTATTAGCCATGAACACTGAAGCTTTCTTT.

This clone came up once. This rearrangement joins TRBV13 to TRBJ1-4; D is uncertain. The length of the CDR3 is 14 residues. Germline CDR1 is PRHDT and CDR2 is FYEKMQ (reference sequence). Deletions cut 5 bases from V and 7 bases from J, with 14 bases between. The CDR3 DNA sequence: TGTGCCAGCAGCCCGTTGCGTAAACCTGAAAAACTGTTTTTT. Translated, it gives CASSPLRKPEKLFF.

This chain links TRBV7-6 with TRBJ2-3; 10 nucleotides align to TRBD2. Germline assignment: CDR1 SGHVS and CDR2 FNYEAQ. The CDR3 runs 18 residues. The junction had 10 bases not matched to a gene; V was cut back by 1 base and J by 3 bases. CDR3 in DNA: TGTGCCAGCAGCTTAGAGTGGAGGACTAGCGGCGAAACAGATACGCAGTATTTT. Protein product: CASSLEWRTSGETDTQYF.

Written as DNA, the CDR3 is TGTGCCAGCAGCCTTAGGACAGACCAAGAGACCCAGTACTTC. Protein: CASSLRTDQETQYF. The rearrangement uses TRBV7-9 and TRBJ2-5; a possible D gene is TRBD1 (6 bases). The CDR3 covers 14 residues. Trimming removed 5 bases from V and 0 bases from J, with 10 bases in between. CDR1 and CDR2 (germline): SEHNR, FQNEAQ (reference sequence).

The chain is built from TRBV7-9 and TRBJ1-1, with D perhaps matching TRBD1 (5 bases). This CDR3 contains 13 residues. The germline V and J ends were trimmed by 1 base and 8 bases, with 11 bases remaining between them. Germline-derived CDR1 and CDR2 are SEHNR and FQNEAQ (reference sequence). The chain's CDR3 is CASSLDSWTEAFF. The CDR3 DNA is TGTGCCAGCAGCTTAGATTCTTGGACAGAAGCTTTCTTT.

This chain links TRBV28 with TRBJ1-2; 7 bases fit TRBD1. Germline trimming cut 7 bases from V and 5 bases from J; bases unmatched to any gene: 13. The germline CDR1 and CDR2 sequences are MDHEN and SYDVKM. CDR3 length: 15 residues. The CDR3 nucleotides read TGTGCCAGCATCCAGGGGGGCCCAAAACGATATGGCTACACCTTC. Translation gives CASIQGGPKRYGYTF.

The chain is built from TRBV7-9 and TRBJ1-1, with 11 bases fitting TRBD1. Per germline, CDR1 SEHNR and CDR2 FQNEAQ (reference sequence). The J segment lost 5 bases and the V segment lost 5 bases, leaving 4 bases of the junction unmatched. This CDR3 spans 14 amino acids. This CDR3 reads CASSRDRGRTEAFF. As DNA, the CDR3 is TGTGCCAGCAGCAGGGACAGGGGGAGAACTGAAGCTTTCTTT.

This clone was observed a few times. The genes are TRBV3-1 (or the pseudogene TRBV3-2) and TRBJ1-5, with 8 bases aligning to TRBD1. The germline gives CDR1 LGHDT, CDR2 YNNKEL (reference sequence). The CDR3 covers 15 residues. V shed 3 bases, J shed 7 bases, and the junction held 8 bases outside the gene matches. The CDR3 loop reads CASSQGGQAIQPQHF. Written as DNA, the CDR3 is TGTGCCAGCAGCCAGGGGGGACAGGCAATCCAGCCCCAGCATTTT.

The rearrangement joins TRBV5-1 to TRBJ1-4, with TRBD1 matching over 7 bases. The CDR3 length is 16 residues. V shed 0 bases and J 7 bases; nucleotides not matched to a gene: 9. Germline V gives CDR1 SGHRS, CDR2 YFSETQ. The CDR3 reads CASSLGRGRVAEKLFF. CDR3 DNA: TGCGCCAGCAGCTTGGGGAGGGGGCGCGTGGCTGAAAAACTGTTTTTT.

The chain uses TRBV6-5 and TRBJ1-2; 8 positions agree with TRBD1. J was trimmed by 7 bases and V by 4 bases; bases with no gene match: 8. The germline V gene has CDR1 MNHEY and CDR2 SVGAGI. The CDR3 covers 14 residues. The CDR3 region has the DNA TGTGCCAGCAGTTTTCACCAGGGGGCAGGTGGCTACACCTTC. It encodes CASSFHQGAGGYTF.

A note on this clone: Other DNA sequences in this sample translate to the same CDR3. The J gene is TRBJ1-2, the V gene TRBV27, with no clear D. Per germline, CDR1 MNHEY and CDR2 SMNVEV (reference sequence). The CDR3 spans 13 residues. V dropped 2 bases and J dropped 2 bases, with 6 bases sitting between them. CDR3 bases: TGTGCCAGCAGTTTAGGCCCCAACTATGGCTACACCTTC. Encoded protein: CASSLGPNYGYTF.

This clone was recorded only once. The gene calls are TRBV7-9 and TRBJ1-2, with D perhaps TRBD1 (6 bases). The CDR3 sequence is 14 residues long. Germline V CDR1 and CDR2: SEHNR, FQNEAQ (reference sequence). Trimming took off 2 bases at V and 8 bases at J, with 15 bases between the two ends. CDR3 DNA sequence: TGTGCCAGCAGCTTAAAACAGGGAGTTGACGGCTACACCTTC. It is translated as CASSLKQGVDGYTF.

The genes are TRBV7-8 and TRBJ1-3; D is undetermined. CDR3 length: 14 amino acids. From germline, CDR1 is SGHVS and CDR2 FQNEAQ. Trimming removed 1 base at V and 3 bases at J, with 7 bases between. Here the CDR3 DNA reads TGTGCCAGCAGCTTAGGGGCCGGTGGAAACACCATATATTTT. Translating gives CASSLGAGGNTIYF.

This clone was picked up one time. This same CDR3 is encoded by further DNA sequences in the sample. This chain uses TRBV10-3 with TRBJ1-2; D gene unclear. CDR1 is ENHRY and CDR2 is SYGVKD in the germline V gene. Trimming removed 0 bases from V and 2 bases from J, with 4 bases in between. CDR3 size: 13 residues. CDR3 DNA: TGTGCCATCAGTGAGTCGAGCAACTATGGCTACACCTTC. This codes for CAISESSNYGYTF.

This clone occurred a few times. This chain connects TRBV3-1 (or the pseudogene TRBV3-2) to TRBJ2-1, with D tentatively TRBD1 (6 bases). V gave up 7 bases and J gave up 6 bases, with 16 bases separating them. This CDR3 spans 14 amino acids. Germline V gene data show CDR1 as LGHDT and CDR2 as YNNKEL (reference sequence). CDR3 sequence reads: CASTILGGPNEQFF. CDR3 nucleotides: TGTGCCAGCACGATCCTAGGGGGACCCAATGAGCAGTTCTTC.